The 12 T cell receptor beta chains listed next were all sequenced from one sample in a study of T cells in Graves' hyperthyroidism and ophthalmopathy. From RNA transcripts, TCR beta CDR3 regions were amplified. First-round RT-PCR with HTBI primers amplified the TCR CDR3 region. TCRdb re-called the multiplex PCR reads through MiXCR, storing one row per CDR3 protein. The sample contains a few hundred thousand distinct CDR3 sequences, 16% of which appear only once. Sequencing was performed on blood. The receptor source for this set is a woman between 40 and 50 years old with Graves' ophthalmopathy.

This clonotype was counted ten times or more. The J gene is TRBJ2-2, the V gene TRBV18; no reliable D call. Germline V gene lookup returns CDR1 KGHSH and CDR2 LQKENI. V lost 3 bases to trimming and J lost 0 bases, with 8 bases between them. This CDR3 has 15 residues. Here the CDR3 reads CASSPALANTGELFF. CDR3 DNA sequence: TGTGCCAGCTCACCGGCCCTGGCGAACACCGGGGAGCTGTTTTTT.

This clonotype was counted between two and nine times. The V gene is TRBV20-1, the J gene TRBJ1-4, with 8 bases identical to TRBD1. The CDR3 is 13 amino acids. Germline CDR1 is DFQATT and CDR2 is SNEGSKA (reference sequence). V dropped 6 bases and J dropped 7; count of bases not matched to a gene: 7. CDR3 sequence reads: CSATQGAVEKLFF. For the CDR3, the DNA is TGCAGTGCCACTCAGGGGGCCGTTGAAAAACTGTTTTTT.

At least ten counts were recorded for this clonotype. This chain connects TRBV20-1 to TRBJ2-2; D is unresolved. CDR1 and CDR2 (germline): DFQATT, SNEGSKA (reference sequence). The V and J ends lost 0 bases and 7 bases respectively, with 6 bases between them. CDR3 size: 12 residues. The CDR3 DNA is TGCAGTGCTAGAGATCAGATCGGGGAGCTGTTTTTT. Translation: CSARDQIGELFF.

This clonotype was found many times. The chain employs TRBV6-1 and TRBJ1-5; no firm D call. The CDR3 totals 13 residues. Germline CDR1 MNHNS, CDR2 SASEGT. Between the trimmed V and J ends, which lost 4 bases and 6 bases, there was a span of 10 bases. CDR3 coding DNA: TGTGCCAGCAGTGTTCTCATGGGTCAGCCCCAGCATTTT. Protein: CASSVLMGQPQHF.

This clonotype was detected only a few times. The chain recombines TRBV30 with TRBJ2-1, with 8 bases aligning to TRBD2. Trimming removed 0 bases from V and 7 bases from J; junction bases left unmatched: 14. The length of the CDR3 is 17 residues. The germline V gene encodes CDR1 GTSNPN and CDR2 SVGIG (reference sequence). CDR3 bases: TGTGCCTGGAGTGTAATGAGTACGGCGGGAGGAAGTAATGAGCAGTTCTTC. Amino acid sequence: CAWSVMSTAGGSNEQFF.

This clonotype was counted at least ten times. The chain is built from TRBV28 and TRBJ1-2, with D tentatively TRBD1 (6 bases). This CDR3 spans 13 amino acids. From germline, CDR1 is MDHEN and CDR2 SYDVKM. V was shortened by 5 bases and J by 3 bases, with 10 bases between the two germline ends. The CDR3 sequence: CASSRTEYYGYTF. The CDR3 bases are TGTGCCAGCAGTAGGACAGAATACTATGGCTACACCTTC.

This clonotype was seen more than once but under ten times. The J gene is TRBJ1-1, the V gene TRBV5-4, with no clear D. This CDR3 comprises 13 residues. The V end lost 4 bases, the J end lost 5 bases, and 12 bases lay between the germline ends. CDR1 and CDR2 from the germline V gene are SGHNT and YYREEE (reference sequence). The CDR3 is CASSARLMTEAFF. The CDR3, as DNA: TGTGCCAGCAGCGCGCGGTTGATGACTGAAGCTTTCTTT.

This clonotype was counted only a few times. J is TRBJ1-1 and V is TRBV18, with 10 positions matching TRBD1. From germline, CDR1 is KGHSH and CDR2 LQKENI. V dropped 0 bases and J dropped 2; count of bases not matched to a gene: 3. This CDR3 is 16 amino acids long. The CDR3 coding sequence is TGTGCCAGCTCACCACCCGGGACAGGGGATAACACTGAAGCTTTCTTT. Translated: CASSPPGTGDNTEAFF.

This clonotype was picked up a small number of times. V is TRBV18 and J is TRBJ2-3; weak D call: TRBD2 (5 bases). The V gene lost 1 base and the J gene lost 2 bases, with 13 bases spanning the gap. Germline loops: CDR1 KGHSH, CDR2 LQKENI. The CDR3 has 16 residues. This CDR3 is CASSPRDSAVTDTQYF. In DNA form, the CDR3 reads TGTGCCAGCTCACCACGGGATAGCGCGGTCACAGATACGCAGTATTTT.

This clonotype was recorded at least ten times. V usage is TRBV30 and J usage is TRBJ1-1; 10 bases agree with TRBD1. This CDR3 contains 15 residues. The germline gives CDR1 GTSNPN, CDR2 SVGIG (reference sequence). J lost 5 bases, V lost 4 bases, and 10 bases had no gene match. CDR3 coding DNA: TGTGCCTGGACCAGGGACAGGGGCGCGGGAACTGAAGCTTTCTTT. This gives the protein CAWTRDRGAGTEAFF.

This clonotype was detected ten times or more. The J gene is TRBJ1-1, the V gene TRBV30; TRBD1 is a possible D gene (6 bases). Trimming removed 4 bases from V and 2 bases from J, with 11 bases in between. The CDR3 contains 13 residues. Germline values: CDR1 GTSNPN, CDR2 SVGIG (reference sequence). Here the CDR3 DNA reads TGTGCCTGGACCGGACAGCCTAACACTGAAGCTTTCTTT. Translation: CAWTGQPNTEAFF.

This clonotype was observed many times. For the CDR3, the DNA is TGCAGTGCTAGAGATCGCCTTACAGGGTATACAGATACGCAGTATTTT. Translating it yields CSARDRLTGYTDTQYF. The chain recombines TRBV20-1 with TRBJ2-3; maybe TRBD1 (6 bases). The germline V gene has CDR1 DFQATT and CDR2 SNEGSKA (reference sequence). The CDR3 consists of 16 residues. Between the trimmed V and J ends, which lost 0 bases and 3 bases, there was a span of 16 bases.